Below are 2 T cell receptor beta chains sequenced from a single sample in a study of spatial heterogeneity in lung cancer. The time point here: sample taken at primary tumor resection. Which antigens these TCRs recognize remains unknown. TCRdb used MiXCR to reprocess the 5' RACE reads, holding one entry per CDR3 protein. The table has approximately 6,000 distinct CDR3 sequences, roughly an eighth seen once. Study results and caveats: It was found that expanded intratumoral alpha and beta TCR counts tracked tumor mutation counts.

The source was lung tumor tissue, collected at surgery. The receptors were sampled from a female donor with early-stage non-small cell lung cancer.

By share, this clonotype ranks as medium-sized. This chain connects TRBV12-3 or TRBV12-4 to TRBJ2-7; 14 positions agree with TRBD2. This CDR3 comprises 16 residues. Trimming removed 4 bases from V and 4 bases from J; junction bases left unmatched: 6. The CDR3 loop is CASSSTGTSGSYEQYV. CDR3 sequence (DNA): TGTGCCAGCAGTTCGACCGGGACTAGCGGGAGTTACGAGCAGTACGTC.

By sample share, this clonotype is medium-sized. This chain links TRBV28 with TRBJ2-7, with 7 bases matching TRBD2. CDR3 size: 14 residues. The trim removed 4 bases at V and 3 bases at J, leaving 6 bases unmatched. Germline CDR1 and CDR2: MDHEN and SYDVKM. CDR3 bases: TGTGCCAGCAGTTCCCTAGCGGACTTCTACGAGCAGTACTTC. Protein: CASSSLADFYEQYF.